The following is a T cell receptor beta chain sequence with its context. Its matching antigen is unknown. The second PCR ran roughly 6 to 11 cycles with a sample-barcoded 5' primer and J-beta primers. TCRdb itself ran the 5' RACE reads through MiXCR, one entry per CDR3 protein. In the table there are 1.2 million to 1.5 million distinct CDR3 sequences, almost 60% of which are singletons. These data originate in a study of blood T cells in healthy people across ages. Points from the study as a whole: PBMC samples, being unsorted, prevented any conclusive comparison of naive and antigen-experienced cells.

The CDR3 runs 15 residues. Trimming pared 0 bases from V and 5 bases from J, leaving 11 bases between. Germline V lookup: CDR1 LGHNA, CDR2 YNFKEQ. The draw of peripheral blood yielded roughly 9.4 milliliters from each donor. Extractions gave at least 6 micrograms of total RNA per sample. V and J are TRBV4-2 and TRBJ2-1, with TRBD2 as a possible D gene (7 bases). Sequenced material: blood. This TCR was recovered from a young man in good health. Here the CDR3 reads CASSQDRGADNEQFF. CDR3 DNA: TGTGCCAGCAGCCAAGATCGGGGGGCAGACAATGAGCAGTTCTTC.